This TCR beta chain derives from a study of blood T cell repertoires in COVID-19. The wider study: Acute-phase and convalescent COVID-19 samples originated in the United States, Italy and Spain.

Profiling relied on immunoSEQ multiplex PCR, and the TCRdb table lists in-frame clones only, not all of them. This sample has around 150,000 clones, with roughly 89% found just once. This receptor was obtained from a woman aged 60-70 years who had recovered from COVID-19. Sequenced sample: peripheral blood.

CDR3 DNA: TGTGCCAGCACGCGAGGGAGGGGGGAGCTGTTTTTT. Translation: CASTRGRGELFF. This chain connects TRBV12-3 or TRBV12-4 to TRBJ2-2; D might be TRBD2 (6 bases). This CDR3 contains 12 residues. V was shortened by 7 bases and J by 8 bases, with 11 bases between the two germline ends.